This is a list of T cell receptor beta chains from one sample in a study of early T cells in non-severe SARS-CoV-2 infection. TCRdb called the 5' RACE reads again in MiXCR, with one record for every CDR3 protein. The sample lists over 20,000 distinct CDR3 sequences, about 4.5% seen once, with approximately 5.7% in the top ten. Sequences were obtained from whole blood. These receptors were taken from an adult who was a healthcare worker with PCR-confirmed SARS-CoV-2 infection or an uninfected control (not recorded which). The CDR3 runs from the conserved cysteine through the conserved F or W. Each record gives: clone size, D gene, J gene, V gene, CDR3 protein, CDR3 DNA. A D gene is named only where the DNA matches it firmly. Expanded clones are given a class, and other clones once, few, many or no size at all.

many - TRBJ2-2 TRBV20-1 CSARGGINTGELFF TGCAGTGCTAGAGGCGGGATAAACACCGGGGAGCTGTTTTTT
few - TRBJ2-6 TRBV6-6 CASSYASSGANVLTF TGTGCCAGCAGTTATGCATCCTCTGGGGCCAACGTCCTGACTTTC
many TRBD2 TRBJ2-3 TRBV29-1 CSVTFSGSTDTQYF TGCAGCGTGACCTTTAGCGGGAGCACAGATACGCAGTATTTT
many - TRBJ1-1 TRBV30 CAWSIGLGGTEAFF TGTGCCTGGAGTATCGGACTGGGAGGCACTGAAGCTTTCTTT
- TRBD2 TRBJ2-1 TRBV5-4 CASSLDRPGGEQFF TGTGCCAGCAGCTTGGATAGGCCGGGGGGTGAGCAGTTCTTC
many - TRBJ2-7 TRBV20-1 CSARPRGIRNEQYF TGCAGTGCTAGACCCAGGGGAATTCGAAACGAGCAGTACTTC
many - TRBJ1-1 TRBV6-5 CASCTVPSTEAFF TGTGCCAGTTGTACTGTCCCCTCCACTGAAGCTTTCTTT
many - TRBJ1-4 TRBV6-5 CASSYSFQGEKLFF TGTGCCAGCAGTTACTCGTTCCAGGGTGAAAAACTGTTTTTT
- - TRBJ2-7 TRBV20-1 CSARDTGSYPYEQYF TGCAGTGCTAGAGACACAGGGTCGTACCCCTACGAGCAGTACTTC
many TRBD2 TRBJ2-7 TRBV7-9 CASSFVPVSGNTNEQYF TGTGCCAGCAGCTTTGTTCCGGTTAGCGGGAACACCAACGAGCAGTACTTC
many TRBD2 TRBJ2-1 TRBV20-1 CSARDFSASGSRNEQFF TGCAGTGCTAGAGATTTTTCGGCTAGCGGGAGCAGAAATGAGCAGTTCTTC
many - TRBJ2-1 TRBV5-6 CASSQTGTVNEQFF TGTGCCAGCAGCCAAACCGGGACGGTTAATGAGCAGTTCTTC
many TRBD1 TRBJ1-1 TRBV27 CASRGGVRTEAFF TGTGCCAGCAGAGGGGGCGTGAGGACTGAAGCTTTCTTT
few TRBD1 TRBJ2-3 TRBV6-5 CASSRDRGLYTQYF TGTGCCAGCAGTAGGGACAGGGGGCTTTATACGCAGTATTTT
medium-sized - TRBJ2-4 TRBV5-1 CASSFGPSDIQYF TGCGCCAGCAGCTTTGGGCCGTCGGACATTCAGTACTTC
many TRBD1 TRBJ2-2 TRBV11-2 CASSPGTVTGELFF TGTGCCAGCAGCCCCGGGACAGTCACCGGGGAGCTGTTTTTT
many - TRBJ1-1 TRBV20-1 CSARFSVAMNTEAFF TGCAGTGCTAGATTCTCGGTAGCGATGAACACTGAAGCTTTCTTT
few - TRBJ2-5 TRBV7-3 CASSGNEGETQYF TGTGCCAGCAGCGGGAATGAGGGGGAGACCCAGTACTTC
many - TRBJ2-2 TRBV7-2 CASSFQSQGSTGELFF TGTGCCAGCAGCTTCCAATCCCAGGGGAGCACCGGGGAGCTGTTTTTT
many - TRBJ2-3 TRBV12-3/TRBV12-4 CASSYGGAGDTQYF TGTGCCAGCAGTTACGGGGGCGCGGGGGATACGCAGTATTTT
many TRBD2 TRBJ2-1 TRBV10-3 CAISGTSGYNEQFF TGTGCCATCAGCGGGACTAGCGGCTACAATGAGCAGTTCTTC
- - TRBJ1-5 TRBV30 CAWSVGSNNQPQHF TGTGCCTGGAGTGTCGGCAGCAACAATCAGCCCCAGCATTTT
many - TRBJ2-7 TRBV18 CASSPGSLYEQYF TGTGCCAGCTCACCAGGATCCCTCTACGAGCAGTACTTC
many - TRBJ2-1 TRBV29-1 CSVEASDYNEQFF TGCAGCGTTGAGGCTAGCGATTACAATGAGCAGTTCTTC
many - TRBJ2-1 TRBV20-1 CSAREEGHNEQFF TGCAGTGCTAGAGAGGAGGGGCACAATGAGCAGTTCTTC
few - TRBJ1-1 TRBV2 CASSEDRGDMNTEAFF TGTGCCAGCAGTGAAGATCGGGGGGACATGAACACTGAAGCTTTCTTT
many - TRBJ2-1 TRBV4-2 CASSQGELVMGDNEQFF TGTGCCAGCAGCCAAGGGGAGCTGGTCATGGGTGACAATGAGCAGTTCTTC
many - TRBJ1-5 TRBV7-2 CASSSSGVSNQPQHF TGTGCCAGCAGCTCGTCCGGAGTTAGCAATCAGCCCCAGCATTTT
medium-sized - TRBJ2-2 TRBV7-8 CASSFSKSTGMGDTGELFF TGTGCCAGCAGCTTTTCCAAGTCAACAGGGATGGGCGACACCGGGGAGCTGTTTTTT
few TRBD1 TRBJ1-6 TRBV6-1 CASRGQVVANSPLHF TGTGCCAGCAGGGGACAGGTTGTCGCCAATTCACCCCTCCACTTT
many TRBD1 TRBJ1-4 TRBV5-1 CASSPGTGDEKLFF TGCGCCAGCAGCCCCGGGACAGGGGATGAAAAACTGTTTTTT
few - TRBJ2-1 TRBV11-2 CASSPGTSKANEQFF TGTGCCAGCAGCCCCGGGACTTCAAAAGCAAATGAGCAGTTCTTC
- TRBD2 TRBJ2-1 TRBV7-9 CASSPWTSGADEQFF TGTGCCAGCAGTCCTTGGACTAGCGGGGCCGATGAGCAGTTCTTC
medium-sized TRBD2 TRBJ2-5 TRBV6-1 CASSDRILAGLETQYF TGTGCCAGCAGTGATCGGATTCTAGCGGGCCTGGAGACCCAGTACTTC